These 31 T cell receptor beta chains were all obtained from the same sample, sequenced in a study of PD-L1 blockade in urothelial cancer. Stated time point: pretreatment peripheral blood. Some clones are missing from TCRdb's copy, which holds only in-frame ones; the method was immunoSEQ multiplex PCR. The repertoire holds about 52,000 clones, with approximately 81% as singletons. Sequences were derived from PBMCs, sampled around atezolizumab (anti-PD-L1) treatment. These receptors originate from a man between 65 and 85 years old with urothelial cancer.

The chain is built from TRBV5-5 and TRBJ2-7; 8 bases are a match to TRBD1. In germline, CDR1 is SGHKS, CDR2 YYEKEE (reference sequence). V trimming: 0 bases; J trimming: 3 bases; junction bases outside the gene matches: 5. The CDR3 has 15 residues. DNA for the CDR3: TGTGCCAGCAGCTTGGGTGGGGACAGGTTCTACGAGCAGTACTTC. Translating gives CASSLGGDRFYEQYF.

The rearrangement links TRBV5-4 to TRBJ2-7; 8 nucleotides line up with TRBD1. CDR3 length: 15 amino acids. The junction had 11 bases not matched to a gene; V was cut back by 4 bases and J by 5 bases. From germline, CDR1 is SGHNT and CDR2 YYREEE (reference sequence). CDR3 sequence reads: CASSRQGMLGNEQYF. The CDR3 nucleotides are TGTGCCAGCAGCCGACAGGGGATGTTGGGCAACGAGCAGTACTTC.

This clone showed up just a few times. This chain links TRBV19 with TRBJ2-2; the D is unclear. Germline V CDR1 and CDR2: LNHDA, SQIVND (reference sequence). The V end lost 3 bases, the J end lost 4 bases, and 12 bases lay between the germline ends. The CDR3 is 15 amino acids. CDR3 in DNA: TGTGCCAGTAGTATTGGCAGGAAAATCACCGGGGAGCTGTTTTTT. Its protein is CASSIGRKITGELFF.

V gene TRBV11-3 combines with J gene TRBJ2-7; 7 bases fit TRBD1. Trimming took 5 bases from V and 3 from J; bases not matched to a gene: 10. Germline CDR1 reads SGHNT; CDR2 reads YENEEA. The CDR3 totals 15 residues. The CDR3 here is CASSTDRAGIYEQYF. DNA of the CDR3: TGTGCCAGCAGCACTGACAGGGCTGGAATCTACGAGCAGTACTTC.

The rearrangement joins TRBV30 to TRBJ1-2; TRBD1 agrees at 9 bases. After removal of 6 bases from V and 7 bases from J, the junction contained 9 bases not matched to a gene. This CDR3 spans 13 amino acids. Germline loops: CDR1 GTSNPN, CDR2 SVGIG (reference sequence). Here the CDR3 DNA reads TGTGCCTGTTCCGGGACAGGGTTTCGTGGCTACACCTTC. It translates to CACSGTGFRGYTF.

This chain links TRBV11-2 with TRBJ2-5; 10 nucleotides match TRBD2. V lost 4 bases to trimming and J lost 5 bases; unmatched junction nucleotides: 4. The CDR3 extends over 14 amino acids. CDR1 and CDR2 (germline): SGHAT, FQNNGV. The CDR3 region is CASSSGTSVETQYF. The CDR3 DNA is TGTGCCAGCAGCTCAGGGACTAGCGTGGAGACCCAGTACTTC.

This chain links TRBV30 with TRBJ1-4, with no clear D. V lost 4 bases and J 5 bases, leaving 14 bases between the germline ends. The CDR3 covers 14 residues. CDR1 is GTSNPN and CDR2 is SVGIG in the germline V gene (reference sequence). In DNA form, the CDR3 reads TGTGCCTGGAACCCGGGGTTTGAAAATGAAAAACTGTTTTTT. This gives the protein CAWNPGFENEKLFF.

The genes are TRBV2 and TRBJ2-7, with 9 bases matching TRBD1. Germline CDR1 and CDR2: SNHLY and FYNNEI. The CDR3 has 18 residues. With 4 bases clipped from V and 1 base from J, the junction kept 14 bases outside the gene matches. The CDR3 here is CASSAGDRVFLTSYEQYF. The DNA of the CDR3 is TGTGCCAGCAGTGCCGGGGACAGGGTCTTTCTGACTTCCTACGAGCAGTACTTC.

V gene TRBV10-3 combines with J gene TRBJ2-1; TRBD1 matches 7 bases. This CDR3 spans 13 amino acids. Looked up from germline, CDR1 is ENHRY and CDR2 is SYGVKD. The V segment lost 4 bases and the J segment 7 bases; nucleotides outside the gene matches: 4. This CDR3 is CAISAPGQNEQFF. CDR3 nucleotide sequence: TGTGCCATCAGTGCGCCGGGACAGAATGAGCAGTTCTTC.

This rearrangement joins TRBV5-1 to TRBJ2-3; perhaps TRBD2 as D (6 bases). The CDR3 extends over 15 amino acids. V was pared by 3 bases and J by 1 base, with 12 bases between. Germline loops: CDR1 SGHRS, CDR2 YFSETQ. CDR3 bases: TGCGCCAGCAGCTCGGAGGGACTTCGCACAGATACGCAGTATTTT. This translates into CASSSEGLRTDTQYF.

The chain joins TRBV4-2 to TRBJ2-4; D is possibly TRBD2 (6 bases). This CDR3 spans 18 amino acids. Germline CDR1 LGHNA, CDR2 YNFKEQ. With 0 bases removed from V and 0 bases from J, the gap between germline ends came to 15 bases. CDR3 protein: CASSQDLGGYGAKNIQYF. As DNA, the CDR3 is TGTGCCAGCAGCCAAGATCTTGGGGGGTACGGAGCCAAAAACATTCAGTACTTC.

To note about this clone: The sample carries other DNA sequences with the same CDR3. The V call is TRBV6-1, the J call TRBJ1-5; 9 nucleotides align to TRBD1. The CDR3 contains 18 residues. V lost 1 base and J lost 0; bases outside the gene matches: 7. Germline assignment: CDR1 MNHNS and CDR2 SASEGT. The CDR3 here is CASSEGGTGLHSNQPQHF. The CDR3 DNA reads as TGTGCCAGCAGTGAAGGTGGGACAGGGTTACATAGCAATCAGCCCCAGCATTTT.

The CDR3 bases are TGCGCCAGCACCCAGGGACTCTCCACAGATACGCAGTATTTT. Translated, it gives CASTQGLSTDTQYF. The V gene is TRBV5-1, the J gene TRBJ2-3; TRBD2 is a possible D gene (6 bases). Trimming took 6 bases from V and 2 from J, leaving 13 bases between them. Germline V lookup: CDR1 SGHRS, CDR2 YFSETQ. CDR3 length equals 14 residues.

V is TRBV6-5 and J is TRBJ2-3; a possible D gene is TRBD2 (6 bases). The germline V gene encodes CDR1 MNHEY and CDR2 SVGAGI. Trimming shortened V by 6 bases and J by 0 bases, and 13 bases separated the two germline ends. CDR3 length equals 15 residues. The CDR3 DNA is TGTGCCAGCAGCGACGGGGGAAGAAGCACAGATACGCAGTATTTT. Amino acid sequence: CASSDGGRSTDTQYF.

The V call is TRBV6-4, the J call TRBJ2-2, with D perhaps TRBD1 (6 bases). V shed 3 bases and J shed 1 base, with 9 bases lying between them. Germline-derived CDR1 and CDR2 are MRHNA and SNTAGT. The CDR3 extends over 15 amino acids. CDR3 bases: TGTGCCAGCAGTGATACGGACAGGAACACCGGGGAGCTGTTTTTT. This translates into CASSDTDRNTGELFF.

This clone turned up a few times. This chain uses TRBV5-1 with TRBJ2-2; D is unclear. V was cut by 0 bases and J by 4 bases, with 7 bases left in between. Per the germline V gene, CDR1 is SGHRS and CDR2 is YFSETQ. The CDR3 contains 14 residues. The CDR3 reads CASSLGVATGELFF. In nucleotides, the CDR3 is TGCGCCAGCAGCTTGGGAGTAGCCACCGGGGAGCTGTTTTTT.

The chain carries TRBV30 and TRBJ1-5; TRBD1 might be the D (6 bases). The CDR3 is 17 residues long. Per the germline V gene, CDR1 is GTSNPN and CDR2 is SVGIG (reference sequence). Trimming cost V 2 bases and J 6 bases, with 23 bases left between them. CDR3 DNA sequence: TGTGCCTGGAGTCACATGGGAGGGGGGTATTCTGGTCAGCCCCAGCATTTT. This sequence encodes CAWSHMGGGYSGQPQHF.

CDR3 DNA sequence: TGTGCCAGCAGTTCCTCCTTAAAACGAACTAGGGTCTCCTACGAGCAGTACTTC. This gives the protein CASSSSLKRTRVSYEQYF. The chain is built from TRBV28 and TRBJ2-7, with D maybe TRBD2 (5 bases). V was pared by 4 bases and J by 0 bases, with 22 bases between. This CDR3 contains 18 residues. Germline CDR1 reads MDHEN; CDR2 reads SYDVKM.

The V gene is TRBV11-1, the J gene TRBJ1-1; D is unresolved. Trimming stripped 5 bases from V and 0 bases from J, with 7 bases between. From germline, CDR1 is SGHAT and CDR2 FQDESV (reference sequence). The CDR3 spans 13 residues. The CDR3 reads CASSLTLNTEAFF. In nucleotides, the CDR3 is TGTGCCAGCAGCCTGACATTGAACACTGAAGCTTTCTTT.

The genes are TRBV18 and TRBJ2-6, with 8 bases identical to TRBD2. V trimming: 0 bases; J trimming: 2 bases; junction bases outside the gene matches: 6. Per germline, CDR1 KGHSH and CDR2 LQKENI. This CDR3 is built from 18 residues. CDR3 nucleotides: TGTGCCAGCTCACCACCGCTCACGGGGGGGACTGGGGCCAACGTCCTGACTTTC. This codes for CASSPPLTGGTGANVLTF. The full variable domain, its missing parts supplied by reference TRBV18 and TRBJ2-6, is NAGVMQNPRHLVRRRGQEARLRCSPMKGHSHVYWYRQLPEEGLKFMVYLQKENIIDESGMPKERFSAEFPKEGPSILRIQQVVRGDSAAYFCASSPPLTGGTGANVLTFGAGSRLTVL.

The gene calls are TRBV4-3 and TRBJ2-1; TRBD2 matches 7 bases. The CDR3 runs to 16 residues. J was trimmed by 3 bases and V by 1 base; bases with no gene match: 6. The germline V gene has CDR1 LGHNA and CDR2 YSLEER. CDR3 sequence: CASSQGLAGIYNEQFF. The DNA for the CDR3 is TGCGCCAGCAGCCAAGGGTTAGCGGGCATCTACAATGAGCAGTTCTTC.

The rearrangement joins TRBV7-8 to TRBJ2-5; D is ambiguous. Trimming removed 3 bases at V and 8 bases at J, with 7 bases between. CDR1 SGHVS and CDR2 FQNEAQ come from the germline V gene. The CDR3 is 11 amino acids. The CDR3 spells CASSFQETQYF. The CDR3 coding sequence is TGTGCCAGCAGCTTCCAGGAAACCCAGTACTTC.

This rearrangement joins TRBV11-2 to TRBJ2-1; 7 nucleotides line up with TRBD1. Germline V CDR1 and CDR2: SGHAT, FQNNGV. J gave up 6 bases and V 3 bases, and 5 bases lay outside the gene matches. The CDR3 runs 14 residues. CDR3 region: CASSLGTAFNEQFF. The CDR3 DNA follows: TGTGCCAGCAGCTTGGGGACAGCTTTCAATGAGCAGTTCTTC.

This clone has just one count. This chain links TRBV7-2 with TRBJ2-2, with TRBD1 as a possible D gene (5 bases). The CDR3 totals 14 residues. Trimming took 6 bases from V and 1 from J, leaving 9 bases between them. The V gene's germline CDR1 is SGHTA and CDR2 FQGNSA. The CDR3 DNA reads TGTGCCAGCAGGAAGACAGAGAACACCGGGGAGCTGTTTTTT. It is translated as CASRKTENTGELFF.

This clone is a singleton in its sample. CDR3 region: CASSPNGPANYGYTF. The CDR3, as DNA: TGTGCCAGCAGCCCCAATGGGCCTGCTAACTATGGCTACACCTTC. V gene TRBV5-5 combines with J gene TRBJ1-2; D not resolved. CDR3 length: 15 amino acids. Trimming shortened V by 4 bases and J by 0 bases, and 13 bases separated the two germline ends. Germline V gene lookup returns CDR1 SGHKS and CDR2 YYEKEE (reference sequence).

V is TRBV7-3 and J is TRBJ1-6; a weak D match, TRBD1 (5 bases). Germline loops: CDR1 SGHTA, CDR2 FQGTGA. Trimming cost V 5 bases and J 9 bases, with 17 bases left between them. The CDR3 extends over 15 amino acids. This chain's CDR3 is CASSRGTGGFSPLHF. Here the CDR3 DNA reads TGTGCCAGCAGCCGCGGGACGGGAGGGTTTTCACCCCTCCACTTT.

This clone is a singleton in its sample. V usage is TRBV19 and J usage is TRBJ2-7, with D tentatively TRBD1 (6 bases). Germline lookup yields CDR1 LNHDA and CDR2 SQIVND (reference sequence). This CDR3 is built from 14 residues. V lost 4 bases and J lost 2, with 12 bases in between. CDR3 nucleotides: TGTGCCAGTAGTAGCTTCCAGGGGCCCTACGAGCAGTACTTC. This translates into CASSSFQGPYEQYF.

This sequence joins TRBV13 and TRBJ1-1, with TRBD1 as a possible D gene (6 bases). V lost 5 bases, J lost 3 bases, and 13 bases lay in between. The CDR3 consists of 14 residues. In germline, CDR1 is PRHDT, CDR2 FYEKMQ (reference sequence). The CDR3 is CASSADSYYTEAFF. In DNA, the CDR3 is TGTGCCAGCAGCGCGGACAGTTACTACACTGAAGCTTTCTTT.

The V and J genes are TRBV7-2 and TRBJ1-2; 8 bases are a match to TRBD1. V was clipped by 3 bases and J by 7 bases; unmatched bases: 7. There are 14 residues in the CDR3. CDR1 SGHTA and CDR2 FQGNSA come from the germline V gene. The CDR3 nucleotides read TGTGCCAGCAGCTTGGTCGGACAGGGCCGTGGCTACACCTTC. Translated, it gives CASSLVGQGRGYTF. Using reference TRBV7-2 and TRBJ1-2 for the parts outside the CDR3, the full variable domain is GAGVSQSPSNKVTEKGKDVELRCDPISGHTALYWYRQSLGQGLEFLIYFQGNSAPDKSGLPSDRFSAERTGGSVSTLTIQRTQQEDSAVYLCASSLVGQGRGYTFGSGTRLTVV.

V usage is TRBV19 and J usage is TRBJ2-2, with D unresolved. Trimming removed 6 bases at V and 7 bases at J, with 9 bases between. Per the germline V gene, CDR1 is LNHDA and CDR2 is SQIVND (reference sequence). This CDR3 region has 12 residues. CDR3: CASRTTHGELFF. The DNA of the CDR3 is TGTGCCAGTAGAACGACACACGGGGAGCTGTTTTTT.

The chain joins TRBV18 to TRBJ1-4; D is unclear. The V and J ends lost 4 bases and 5 bases respectively, with 5 bases between them. CDR1 and CDR2 (germline): KGHSH, LQKENI. The CDR3 extends over 12 amino acids. The CDR3 bases are TGTGCCAGCTCACGAGGCAATGAAAAACTGTTTTTT. Its protein is CASSRGNEKLFF.